This T cell receptor (beta chain) was captured by sequencing in a study of breast tumors, draining lymph nodes, adjacent tissues. General study findings and limits: Tumor repertoires ranked between lymph nodes and nontumor tissue in diversity, with V and J gene preferences.

This clonotype was picked up many times. The target antigen is unknown. TCRdb used MiXCR to reprocess the multiplex PCR reads, holding one entry per CDR3 protein. The sample yields 70,000 or so distinct CDR3 sequences, approximately 45% seen once. The clonotype comes from a female donor with breast cancer. Some clones in this sample may be carry-over from other donors' samples. The sequenced sample consisted of breast tumor tissue.

In nucleotides, the CDR3 is TGTGCCAGCAGTACCATAGCGGGGGGGATCTACAATGAGCAGTTCTTC. Protein: CASSTIAGGIYNEQFF. This sequence joins TRBV6-4 and TRBJ2-1; 11 bases align to TRBD2. Per germline, CDR1 MRHNA and CDR2 SNTAGT. This CDR3 has 16 residues. V lost 5 bases, J lost 3 bases, and 6 bases stayed unmatched.